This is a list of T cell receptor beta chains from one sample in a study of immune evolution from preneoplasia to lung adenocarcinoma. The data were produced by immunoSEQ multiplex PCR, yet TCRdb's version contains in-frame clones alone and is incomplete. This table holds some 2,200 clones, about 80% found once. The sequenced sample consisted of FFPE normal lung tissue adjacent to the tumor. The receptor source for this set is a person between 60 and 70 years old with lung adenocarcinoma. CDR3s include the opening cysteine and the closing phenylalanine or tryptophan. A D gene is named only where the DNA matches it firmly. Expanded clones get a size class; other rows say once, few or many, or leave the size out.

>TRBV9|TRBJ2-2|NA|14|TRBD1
CASSVQGAAGELFF
TGTGCCAGCAGCGTACAGGGGGCGGCCGGGGAGCTGTTTTTT
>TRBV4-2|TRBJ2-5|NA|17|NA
CASSQEWPLGVKETQYF
TGTGCCAGCAGCCAAGAATGGCCCCTAGGTGTTAAAGAGACCCAGTACTTC
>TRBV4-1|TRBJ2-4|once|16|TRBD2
CASSQASGTRKNIQYF
TGCGCCAGCAGCCAAGCATCCGGGACTAGAAAAAACATTCAGTACTTC
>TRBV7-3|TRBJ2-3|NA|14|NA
CASSLGGLGDTQYF
TGTGCCAGCAGCTTAGGCGGGCTCGGGGATACGCAGTATTTT
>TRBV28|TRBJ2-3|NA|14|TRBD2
CASYPAGVTDTQYF
TGTGCCAGCTATCCTGCGGGGGTCACAGATACGCAGTATTTT
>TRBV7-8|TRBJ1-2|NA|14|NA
CASSPGRQNYGYTF
TGTGCCAGCAGCCCGGGACGGCAGAACTATGGCTACACCTTC
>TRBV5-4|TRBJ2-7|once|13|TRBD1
CASSFGTAYSKYF
TGTGCCAGCAGCTTTGGGACAGCATACTCGAAATACTTC
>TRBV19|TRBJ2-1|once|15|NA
CASSPSESSYNEQFF
TGTGCCAGTAGTCCTAGCGAAAGCTCCTACAATGAGCAGTTCTTC
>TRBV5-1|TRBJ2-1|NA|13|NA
CASSNLRGDEQFF
TGCGCCAGCAGCAACCTTAGGGGGGACGAGCAGTTCTTC
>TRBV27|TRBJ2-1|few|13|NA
CASSLAYWDKEFF
TGTGCCAGCAGTTTAGCATACTGGGACAAAGAGTTCTTC
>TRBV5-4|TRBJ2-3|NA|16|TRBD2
CASSFQREEPTDTQYF
TGTGCCAGCAGCTTCCAGCGGGAGGAGCCGACAGATACGCAGTATTTT
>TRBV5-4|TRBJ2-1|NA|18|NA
CASSLEGVDRRSYNEQFF
TGTGCCAGCAGCTTAGAGGGAGTGGACCGGCGCTCCTACAATGAGCAGTTCTTC
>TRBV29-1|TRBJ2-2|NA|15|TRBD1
CSVDEGTGYSGELFF
TGCAGCGTTGACGAGGGGACAGGGTATTCCGGGGAGCTGTTTTTT
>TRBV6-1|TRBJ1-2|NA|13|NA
CASSATTNYGYTF
TGTGCCAGCAGTGCGACTACTAACTATGGCTACACCTTC
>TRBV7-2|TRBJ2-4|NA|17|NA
CASTQRGRGPFKNIQYF
TGTGCCAGCACCCAGAGAGGGCGCGGCCCCTTCAAAAACATTCAGTACTTC
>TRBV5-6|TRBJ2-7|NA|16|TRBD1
CASSPQGARGSYEQYF
TGTGCCAGCAGCCCTCAGGGGGCGAGGGGTTCCTACGAGCAGTACTTC
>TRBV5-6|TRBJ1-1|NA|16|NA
CASSLTPTGMNTEAFF
TGTGCCAGCAGCTTGACACCAACCGGGATGAACACTGAAGCTTTCTTT
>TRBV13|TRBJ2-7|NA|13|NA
CASSLEGSYEQYF
TGTGCCAGCAGCTTAGAAGGGAGCTACGAGCAGTACTTC
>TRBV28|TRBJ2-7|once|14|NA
CATAKGGASYEQYF
TGTGCCACCGCTAAGGGGGGGGCTTCCTACGAGCAGTACTTC
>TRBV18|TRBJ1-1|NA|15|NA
CASSPPGDTRSEAFF
TGTGCCAGCTCGCCCCCGGGGGACACCCGCTCTGAAGCTTTCTTT
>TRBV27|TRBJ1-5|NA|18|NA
CASSLSAANAYSNQPQHF
TGTGCCAGCAGTTTATCGGCGGCAAATGCTTATAGCAATCAGCCCCAGCATTTT
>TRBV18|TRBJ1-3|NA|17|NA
CASSPPGRLLGGNTIYF
TGTGCCAGCTCACCTCCCGGACGGTTACTAGGGGGAAACACCATATATTTT
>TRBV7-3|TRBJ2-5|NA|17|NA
CASSLRSAGRHQETQYF
TGTGCCAGCAGCTTAAGATCGGCGGGACGACACCAAGAGACCCAGTACTTC
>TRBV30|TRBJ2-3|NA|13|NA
CAWSVQGPDTQYF
TGTGCCTGGAGTGTACAGGGTCCAGATACGCAGTATTTT
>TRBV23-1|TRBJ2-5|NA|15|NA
CASSRRDHYQETQYF
TGCGCCAGCAGTCGCCGGGACCACTACCAAGAGACCCAGTACTTC
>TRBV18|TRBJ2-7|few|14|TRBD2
CASSSPLAEYEQYF
TGTGCCAGCTCAAGCCCACTAGCGGAATACGAGCAGTACTTC
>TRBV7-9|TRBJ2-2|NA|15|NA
CATLVSSWGTGELFF
TGTGCCACCCTGGTCTCGAGCTGGGGCACCGGGGAGCTGTTTTTT
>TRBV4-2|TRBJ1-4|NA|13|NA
CASSTGPNEKLFF
TGTGCCAGCAGTACAGGGCCCAATGAAAAACTGTTTTTT
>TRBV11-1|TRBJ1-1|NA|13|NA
CASSSYLYTEAFF
TGTGCCAGCAGCTCCTACTTGTACACTGAAGCTTTCTTT
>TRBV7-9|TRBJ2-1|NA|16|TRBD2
CANSPGTSGIGGEQFF
TGTGCCAACAGCCCGGGGACTAGCGGGATCGGAGGTGAGCAGTTCTTC
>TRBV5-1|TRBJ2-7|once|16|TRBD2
CASSPAGGVGTYEQYF
TGCGCCAGCAGCCCCGCGGGGGGCGTCGGCACCTACGAGCAGTACTTC
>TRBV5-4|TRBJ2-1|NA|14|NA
CASKGQLDRNEQFF
TGTGCCAGCAAGGGTCAACTAGACCGGAATGAGCAGTTCTTC
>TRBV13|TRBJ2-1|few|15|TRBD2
CASSQRTGGPYEQFF
TGTGCCAGCAGCCAGCGGACGGGAGGGCCATATGAGCAGTTCTTC
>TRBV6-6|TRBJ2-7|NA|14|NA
CASRGGTASYEQYF
TGTGCCAGCAGAGGAGGGACAGCCTCCTACGAGCAGTACTTC
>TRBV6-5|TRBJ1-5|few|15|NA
CASSPLGGGAQPQHF
TGTGCCAGCAGCCCCCTTGGGGGGGGTGCCCAGCCCCAGCATTTT
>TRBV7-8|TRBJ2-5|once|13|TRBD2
CASSRREGETQYF
TGTGCCAGCAGCCGCAGGGAGGGGGAGACCCAGTACTTC
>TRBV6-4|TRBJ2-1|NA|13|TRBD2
CASSDGPGGIRFF
TGTGCCAGCAGTGACGGGCCGGGAGGGATTCGGTTCTTC
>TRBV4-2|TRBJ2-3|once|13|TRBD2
CASSSGGPDTQYF
TGTGCCAGCAGCTCGGGGGGTCCAGATACGCAGTATTTT
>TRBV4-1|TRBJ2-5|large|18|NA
CASSQEGLGSPLSETQYF
TGCGCCAGCAGCCAAGAAGGACTCGGTAGCCCACTTAGTGAGACCCAGTACTTC
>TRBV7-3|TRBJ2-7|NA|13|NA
CASSLYQGYEQYF
TGTGCCAGCAGTTTATACCAGGGTTACGAGCAGTACTTC
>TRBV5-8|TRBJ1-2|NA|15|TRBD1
CASSPGDRGNYGYTF
TGTGCCAGCAGCCCAGGTGACAGGGGAAACTATGGCTACACCTTC
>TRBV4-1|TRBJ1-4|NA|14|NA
CASSQGDSEEKLFF
TGCGCCAGCAGCCAAGGTGATTCAGAGGAAAAACTGTTTTTT
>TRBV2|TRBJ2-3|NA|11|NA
CASKDTDTQYF
TGTGCCAGCAAGGACACAGATACGCAGTATTTT
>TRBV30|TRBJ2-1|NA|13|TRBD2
CAWKRDSGWEQFF
TGTGCCTGGAAGCGGGACTCAGGATGGGAGCAGTTCTTC
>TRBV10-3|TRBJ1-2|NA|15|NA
CAISDRQSSNYGYTF
TGTGCCATCAGTGATCGACAGAGCTCGAACTATGGCTACACCTTC
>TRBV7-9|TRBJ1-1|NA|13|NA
CASSLGVGTEAFF
TGTGCCAGCAGCTTGGGGGTTGGGACTGAAGCTTTCTTT
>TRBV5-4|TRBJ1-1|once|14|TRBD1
CASSSGGQGTEAFF
TGTGCCAGCAGCTCAGGGGGACAGGGCACTGAAGCTTTCTTT
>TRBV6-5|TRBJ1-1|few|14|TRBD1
CASNSGTGYTEAFF
TGTGCCAGTAACTCCGGGACAGGGTACACTGAAGCTTTCTTT
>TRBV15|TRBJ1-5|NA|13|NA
CATSKTLYQPQHF
TGTGCCACCAGCAAGACCCTTTATCAGCCCCAGCATTTT
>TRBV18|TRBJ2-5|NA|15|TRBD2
CASSRSGSSQETQYF
TGTGCCAGCTCACGGAGCGGGAGTTCCCAAGAGACCCAGTACTTC
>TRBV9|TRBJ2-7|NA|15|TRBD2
CASSVEAGAFREQYF
TGTGCCAGCAGCGTGGAAGCGGGAGCCTTTAGGGAGCAGTACTTC
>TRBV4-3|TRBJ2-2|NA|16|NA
CASSQDAYAVTGELFF
TGCGCCAGCAGCCAAGATGCCTACGCTGTAACCGGGGAGCTGTTTTTT
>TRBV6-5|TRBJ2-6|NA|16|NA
CASSYSGGAGANVLTF
TGTGCCAGCAGTTACTCAGGGGGAGCTGGGGCCAACGTCCTGACTTTC